The 3 T cell receptor beta chains in this list originate from one sample, sequenced in a study of cytotoxic CD8 clonotypes in ibrutinib-treated CLL. Generated by immunoSEQ multiplex PCR, the TCRdb table keeps only in-frame clones and is missing some. This sample has approximately 200,000 clones; over 60% occur once, and the top ten carry around 15%. Source: PBMCs, taken after 24 months of ibrutinib treatment. These receptors were obtained from a human donor with chronic lymphocytic leukemia.

The chain uses TRBV7-6 and TRBJ2-7; D not certain. V lost 5 bases and J 6 bases, leaving 14 bases between the germline ends. The CDR3 has 13 amino acids. From germline, CDR1 is SGHVS and CDR2 FNYEAQ. CDR3 sequence (DNA): TGTGCCAGCAGCCCGGCACAGCTAACCGAGCAGTACTTC. Protein: CASSPAQLTEQYF.

The V gene is TRBV5-6, the J gene TRBJ2-7; tentatively, D is TRBD1 or TRBD2 (5 bases each). V was clipped by 4 bases and J by 0 bases, with 11 bases between them. The CDR3 loop spans 14 amino acids. CDR1 is SGHDT, CDR2 YYEEEE, per germline. CDR3 DNA: TGTGCCAGCAGCGATTTGAGGGGCTCCTACGAGCAGTACTTC. It yields the protein CASSDLRGSYEQYF.

The J gene is TRBJ2-7, the V gene TRBV4-3; weak D call: TRBD1 (6 bases). The CDR3 contains 18 residues. Trimming stripped 1 base from V and 3 bases from J, with 22 bases between. CDR1 is LGHNA and CDR2 is YSLEER in the germline V gene. The CDR3 region is CASSQGWDTEWGHYEQYF. DNA for the CDR3: TGCGCCAGCAGCCAAGGTTGGGACACCGAGTGGGGCCACTACGAGCAGTACTTC.